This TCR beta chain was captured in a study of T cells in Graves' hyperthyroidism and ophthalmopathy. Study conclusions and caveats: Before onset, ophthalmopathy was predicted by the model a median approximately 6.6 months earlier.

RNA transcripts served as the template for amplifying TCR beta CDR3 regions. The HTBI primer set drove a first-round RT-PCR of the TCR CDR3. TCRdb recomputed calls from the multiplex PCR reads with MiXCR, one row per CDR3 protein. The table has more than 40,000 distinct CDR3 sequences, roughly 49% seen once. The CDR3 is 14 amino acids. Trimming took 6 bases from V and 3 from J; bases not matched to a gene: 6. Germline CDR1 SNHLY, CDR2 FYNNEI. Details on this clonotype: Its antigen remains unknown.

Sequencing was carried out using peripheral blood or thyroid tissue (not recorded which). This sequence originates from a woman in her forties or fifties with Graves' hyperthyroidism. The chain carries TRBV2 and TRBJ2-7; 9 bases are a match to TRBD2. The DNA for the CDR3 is TGTGCCAGCAGCCTAGCGGGGACTTTCTACGAGCAGTACTTC. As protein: CASSLAGTFYEQYF.